Shown below are 5 T cell receptor beta chains from a single sample sequenced in a study of cytomegalovirus exposure and HLA in healthy donors. The protocol was immunoSEQ multiplex PCR, while the TCRdb copy is restricted to in-frame clones and leaves out a portion. The sample holds hundreds of thousands of clones, about 92% seen once. Material: PBMCs. These receptors were taken from a woman aged 30 to 39 in good health and CMV-seronegative.

CDR3 sequence reads: CASSEQGTVFYEQYF. The CDR3 nucleotides are TGTGCCAGCAGTGAACAGGGGACAGTTTTCTACGAGCAGTACTTC. This chain joins TRBV2 and TRBJ2-7; TRBD1 matches at 7 bases. The V gene's germline CDR1 is SNHLY and CDR2 FYNNEI. The V gene end was trimmed by 2 bases and the J gene end by 3 bases; junction bases not matched to a gene: 7. The CDR3 is 15 residues long.

The rearrangement joins TRBV2 to TRBJ2-3, with 9 bases identical to TRBD1. V trimming: 6 bases; J trimming: 14 bases; junction bases outside the gene matches: 9. This CDR3 is built from 12 residues. Germline V gives CDR1 SNHLY, CDR2 FYNNEI. In nucleotides, the CDR3 is TGTGCCAGCAGGAGGATCGGGACAGGGCCGTATTTT. This codes for CASRRIGTGPYF.

This sequence joins TRBV4-1 and TRBJ1-1; 9 nucleotides align to TRBD1. Germline V gene sequence: CDR1 MGHRA, CDR2 YSYEKL. The CDR3 runs 14 residues. The V and J ends lost 2 bases and 5 bases, in that order; junction bases with no gene match: 3. The CDR3 bases are TGCGCCAGCAGCCAACAGACAGGGGGAACTGAAGCTTTCTTT. It is translated as CASSQQTGGTEAFF.

The count of this clone is one. The CDR3 DNA reads TGTGCCAGCAATGAGTTTTGGACGGACAATCAGCCCCAGCATTTT. Residues: CASNEFWTDNQPQHF. The chain recombines TRBV6-1 with TRBJ1-5; the D is unclear. CDR3 length equals 15 residues. V gave up 7 bases and J gave up 3 bases, with 16 bases separating them. Looked up from germline, CDR1 is MNHNS and CDR2 is SASEGT.

The chain recombines TRBV28 with TRBJ2-7; D gene uncertain. The CDR3 is made up of 16 amino acids. V dropped 3 bases and J dropped 3 bases, with 18 bases sitting between them. CDR1 is MDHEN and CDR2 is SYDVKM in the germline V gene. CDR3 protein: CASSLMSRRFYYEQYF. The CDR3, as DNA: TGTGCCAGCAGTTTGATGAGTCGTCGATTCTACTACGAGCAGTACTTC.